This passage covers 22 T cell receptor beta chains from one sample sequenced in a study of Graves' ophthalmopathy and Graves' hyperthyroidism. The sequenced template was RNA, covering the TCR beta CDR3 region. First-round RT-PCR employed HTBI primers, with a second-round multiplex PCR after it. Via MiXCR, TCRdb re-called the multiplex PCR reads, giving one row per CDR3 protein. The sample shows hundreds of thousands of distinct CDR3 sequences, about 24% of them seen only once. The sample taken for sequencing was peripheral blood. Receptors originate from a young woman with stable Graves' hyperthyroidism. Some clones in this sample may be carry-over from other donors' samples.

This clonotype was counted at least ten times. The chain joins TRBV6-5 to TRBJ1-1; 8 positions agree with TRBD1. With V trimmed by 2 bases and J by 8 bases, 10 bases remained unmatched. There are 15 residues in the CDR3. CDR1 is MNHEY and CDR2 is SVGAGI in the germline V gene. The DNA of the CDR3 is TGTGCCAGCAGTTACAACCCGACAGGGGATAGGGAAGCTTTCTTT. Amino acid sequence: CASSYNPTGDREAFF.

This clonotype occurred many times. As DNA, the CDR3 is TGCAGTGCTAAAGGGACGGTCAATCAGCCCCAGCATTTT. This sequence encodes CSAKGTVNQPQHF. The V call is TRBV20-1, the J call TRBJ1-5; tentative D call: TRBD1 (5 bases). The CDR3 runs 13 residues. V was clipped by 4 bases and J by 3 bases, with 10 bases between them. Per germline, CDR1 DFQATT and CDR2 SNEGSKA (reference sequence).

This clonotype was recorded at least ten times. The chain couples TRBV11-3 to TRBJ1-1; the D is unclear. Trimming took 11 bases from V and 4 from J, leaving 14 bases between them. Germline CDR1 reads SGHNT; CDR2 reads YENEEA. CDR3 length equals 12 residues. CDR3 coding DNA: TGTGCCCCTGGGCCGGGAAGCACTGAAGCTTTCTTT. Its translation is CAPGPGSTEAFF.

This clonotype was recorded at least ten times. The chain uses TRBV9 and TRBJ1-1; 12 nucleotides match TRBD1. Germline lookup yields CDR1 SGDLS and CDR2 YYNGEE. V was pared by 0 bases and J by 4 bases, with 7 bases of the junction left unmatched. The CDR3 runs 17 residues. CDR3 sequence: CASSVVGTGGLGTEAFF. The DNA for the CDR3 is TGTGCCAGCAGCGTAGTAGGGACAGGGGGCCTCGGCACTGAAGCTTTCTTT.

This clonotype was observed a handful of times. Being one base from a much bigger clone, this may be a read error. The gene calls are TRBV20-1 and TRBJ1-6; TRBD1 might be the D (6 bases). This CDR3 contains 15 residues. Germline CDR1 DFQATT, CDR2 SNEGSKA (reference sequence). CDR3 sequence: CSATRDNWGISHLHF. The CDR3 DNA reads TGCAGTGCTACCCGGGACAACTGGGGGATTTCACACCTCCACTTT.

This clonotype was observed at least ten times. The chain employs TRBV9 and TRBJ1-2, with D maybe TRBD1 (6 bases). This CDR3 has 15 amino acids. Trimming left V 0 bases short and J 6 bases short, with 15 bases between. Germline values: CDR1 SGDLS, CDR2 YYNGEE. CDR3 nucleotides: TGTGCCAGCAGCGTAGCTACTGCGGCAGGGGATGGCTACACCTTC. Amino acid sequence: CASSVATAAGDGYTF.

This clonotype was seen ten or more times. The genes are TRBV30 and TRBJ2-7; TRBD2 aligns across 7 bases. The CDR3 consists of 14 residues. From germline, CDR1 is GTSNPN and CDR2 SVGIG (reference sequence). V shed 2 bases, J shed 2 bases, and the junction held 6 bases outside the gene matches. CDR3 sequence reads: CAWSRSGGTYEQYF. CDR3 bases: TGTGCCTGGAGTCGCTCCGGGGGGACCTACGAGCAGTACTTC.

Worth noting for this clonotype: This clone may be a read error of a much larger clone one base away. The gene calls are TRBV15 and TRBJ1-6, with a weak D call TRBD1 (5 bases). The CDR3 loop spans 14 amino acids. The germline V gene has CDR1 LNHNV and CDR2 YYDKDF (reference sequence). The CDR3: CATSRGGSNSALHF. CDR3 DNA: TGTGCCACCAGCAGAGGGGGGAGTAATTCAGCCCTCCACTTT. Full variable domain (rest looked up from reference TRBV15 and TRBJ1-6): DAMVIQNPRYQVTQFGKPVTLSCSQTLNHNVMYWYQQKSSQAPKLLFHYYDKDFNNEADTPDNFQSRRPNTSFCFLDIRSPGLGDTAMYLCATSRGGSNSALHFGNGTRLTVT.

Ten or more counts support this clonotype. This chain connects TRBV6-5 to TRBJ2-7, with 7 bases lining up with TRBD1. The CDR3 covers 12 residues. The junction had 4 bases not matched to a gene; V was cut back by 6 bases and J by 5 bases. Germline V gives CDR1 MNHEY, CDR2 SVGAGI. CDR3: CASSIDRDEQYF. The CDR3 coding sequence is TGTGCCAGCAGCATCGACAGGGACGAGCAGTACTTC.

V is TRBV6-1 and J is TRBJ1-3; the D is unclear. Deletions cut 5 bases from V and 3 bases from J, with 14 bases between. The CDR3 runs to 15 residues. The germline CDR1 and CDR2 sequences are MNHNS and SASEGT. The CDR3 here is CASSRAGRNGNTIYF. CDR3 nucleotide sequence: TGTGCCAGCAGTAGAGCGGGGAGAAATGGAAACACCATATATTTT.

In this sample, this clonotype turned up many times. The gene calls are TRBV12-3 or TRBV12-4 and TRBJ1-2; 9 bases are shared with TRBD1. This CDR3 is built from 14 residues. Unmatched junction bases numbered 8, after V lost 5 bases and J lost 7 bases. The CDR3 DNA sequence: TGTGCCAGCAGTCCAACAGGGGGCAGTTTTGGCTACACCTTC. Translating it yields CASSPTGGSFGYTF.

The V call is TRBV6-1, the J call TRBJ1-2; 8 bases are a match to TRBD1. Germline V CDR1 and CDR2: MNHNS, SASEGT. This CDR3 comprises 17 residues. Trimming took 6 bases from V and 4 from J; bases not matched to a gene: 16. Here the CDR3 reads CASRKYTGQGFGYGYTF. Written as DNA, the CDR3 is TGTGCCAGCAGGAAATATACCGGACAGGGCTTCGGCTATGGCTACACCTTC.

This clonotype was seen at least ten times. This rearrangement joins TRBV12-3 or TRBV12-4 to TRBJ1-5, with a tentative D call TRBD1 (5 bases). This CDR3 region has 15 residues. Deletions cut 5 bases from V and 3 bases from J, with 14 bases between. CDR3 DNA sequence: TGTGCCAGCAGTCCCCGGGGCAGGACCAATCAGCCCCAGCATTTT. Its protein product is CASSPRGRTNQPQHF.

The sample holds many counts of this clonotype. The CDR3 reads CASSQPGRPYEQYF. The CDR3 nucleotides read TGTGCCAGCAGTCAACCGGGGCGGCCCTACGAGCAGTACTTC. V is TRBV6-1 and J is TRBJ2-7, with D perhaps TRBD1 or TRBD2 (5 bases each). V lost 5 bases and J 2 bases, leaving 13 bases between the germline ends. The CDR3 length is 14 residues. Per germline, CDR1 MNHNS and CDR2 SASEGT.

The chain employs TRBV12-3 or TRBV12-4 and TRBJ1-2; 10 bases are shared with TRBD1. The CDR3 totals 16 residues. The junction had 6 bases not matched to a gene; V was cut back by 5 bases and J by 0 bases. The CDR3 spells CASSPGTGDTNYGYTF. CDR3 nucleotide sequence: TGTGCCAGCAGTCCCGGGACAGGGGACACTAACTATGGCTACACCTTC.

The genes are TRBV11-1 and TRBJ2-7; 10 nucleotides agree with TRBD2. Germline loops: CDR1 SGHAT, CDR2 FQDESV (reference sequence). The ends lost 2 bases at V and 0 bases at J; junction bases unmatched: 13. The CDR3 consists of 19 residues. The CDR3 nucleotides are TGTGCCAGCAGCTTATGGACTAGCGGCTTATCCTGGGGCTCCTACGAGCAGTACTTC. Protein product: CASSLWTSGLSWGSYEQYF.

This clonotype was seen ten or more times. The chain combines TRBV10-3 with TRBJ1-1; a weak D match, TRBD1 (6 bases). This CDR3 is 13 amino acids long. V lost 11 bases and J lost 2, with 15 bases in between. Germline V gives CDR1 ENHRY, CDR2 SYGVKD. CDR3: CAYRVLDNTEAFF. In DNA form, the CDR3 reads TGTGCCTACAGGGTTCTAGATAACACTGAAGCTTTCTTT.

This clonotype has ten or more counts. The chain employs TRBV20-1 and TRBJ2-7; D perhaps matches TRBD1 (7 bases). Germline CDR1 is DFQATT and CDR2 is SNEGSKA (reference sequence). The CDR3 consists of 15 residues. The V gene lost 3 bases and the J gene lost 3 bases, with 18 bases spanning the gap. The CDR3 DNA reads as TGCAGTGCTAGGGATCGTGACAGGGACTTCTACGAGCAGTACTTC. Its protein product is CSARDRDRDFYEQYF.

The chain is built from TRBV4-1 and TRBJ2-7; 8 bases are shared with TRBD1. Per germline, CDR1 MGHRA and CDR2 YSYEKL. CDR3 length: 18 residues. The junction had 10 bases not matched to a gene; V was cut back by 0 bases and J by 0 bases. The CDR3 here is CASSQEGEGTGFSYEQYF. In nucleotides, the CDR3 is TGCGCCAGCAGCCAAGAGGGTGAGGGGACAGGCTTCTCCTACGAGCAGTACTTC.

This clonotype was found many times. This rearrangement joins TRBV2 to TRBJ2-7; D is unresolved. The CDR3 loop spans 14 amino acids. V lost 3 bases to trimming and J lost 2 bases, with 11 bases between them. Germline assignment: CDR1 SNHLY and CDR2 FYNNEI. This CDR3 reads CASSEAKGTYEQYF. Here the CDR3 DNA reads TGTGCCAGCAGTGAGGCCAAGGGAACCTACGAGCAGTACTTC. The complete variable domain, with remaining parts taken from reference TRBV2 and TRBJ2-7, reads EPEVTQTPSHQVTQMGQEVILRCVPISNHLYFYWYRQILGQKVEFLVSFYNNEISEKSEIFDDQFSVERPDGSNFTLKIRSTKLEDSAMYFCASSEAKGTYEQYFGPGTRLTVT.

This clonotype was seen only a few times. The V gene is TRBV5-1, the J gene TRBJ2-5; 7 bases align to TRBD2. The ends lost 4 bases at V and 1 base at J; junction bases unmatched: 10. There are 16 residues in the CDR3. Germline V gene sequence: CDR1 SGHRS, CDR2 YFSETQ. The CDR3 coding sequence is TGCGCCAGCAGCACGTTCCTAGCGGAGCCCCAAGAGACCCAGTACTTC. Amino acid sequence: CASSTFLAEPQETQYF. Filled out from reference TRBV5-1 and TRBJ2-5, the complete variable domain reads KAGVTQTPRYLIKTRGQQVTLSCSPISGHRSVSWYQQTPGQGLQFLFEYFSETQRNKGNFPGRFSGRQFSNSRSEMNVSTLELGDSALYLCASSTFLAEPQETQYFGPGTRLLVL.

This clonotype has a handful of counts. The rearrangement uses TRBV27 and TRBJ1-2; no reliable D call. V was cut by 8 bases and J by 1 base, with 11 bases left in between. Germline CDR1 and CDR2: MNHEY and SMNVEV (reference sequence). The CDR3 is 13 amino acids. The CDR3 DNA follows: TGTGCCAGCCCTAGTCGGCGTAACTATGGCTACACCTTC. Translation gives CASPSRRNYGYTF.